Below are 20 T cell receptor beta chains sequenced from a single sample in a study of T cell responses to AZD1222 COVID-19 vaccine. Generated by immunoSEQ multiplex PCR, the TCRdb table keeps only in-frame clones and is missing some. The data contain under 150,000 clones, roughly 84% of them singletons. The source was peripheral blood, collected on day 0 of AZD1222 vaccination. The receptors stem from an adult in good health.

V and J are TRBV12-3 or TRBV12-4 and TRBJ2-5, with D hard to call. V was clipped by 2 bases and J by 1 base, with 5 bases between them. The CDR3 is 13 amino acids. The CDR3 protein is CASSLSVQETQYF. CDR3 nucleotide sequence: TGTGCCAGCAGTTTAAGCGTCCAAGAGACCCAGTACTTC.

The chain joins TRBV7-6 to TRBJ2-5; maybe TRBD2 (5 bases). CDR3 length equals 19 residues. The germline V gene has CDR1 SGHVS and CDR2 FNYEAQ. V was clipped by 5 bases and J by 0 bases, with 25 bases between them. The CDR3 region is CASSPLWETSGRYQETQYF. CDR3 DNA sequence: TGTGCCAGCAGCCCATTGTGGGAGACCTCCGGTCGGTACCAAGAGACCCAGTACTTC.

The chain carries TRBV29-1 and TRBJ2-1, with 9 bases matching TRBD2. The CDR3 contains 14 residues. CDR1 SQVTM and CDR2 ANQGSEA come from the germline V gene. The J segment lost 6 bases and the V segment lost 7 bases, leaving 10 bases of the junction unmatched. CDR3 coding DNA: TGCAGCGCCATAGCGGGAGTACTTTCCAATGAGCAGTTCTTC. Amino acids: CSAIAGVLSNEQFF.

The chain is built from TRBV18 and TRBJ1-2; unclear D gene. Germline V CDR1 and CDR2: KGHSH, LQKENI. The CDR3 runs to 13 residues. V shed 4 bases and J shed 6 bases, with 12 bases lying between them. The CDR3 loop is CASSRRGSDGYTF. The CDR3 DNA sequence: TGTGCCAGCTCACGTCGAGGGTCTGATGGCTACACCTTC. Looking up the rest from reference TRBV18 and TRBJ1-2 gives the full variable domain: NAGVMQNPRHLVRRRGQEARLRCSPMKGHSHVYWYRQLPEEGLKFMVYLQKENIIDESGMPKERFSAEFPKEGPSILRIQQVVRGDSAAYFCASSRRGSDGYTFGSGTRLTVV.

V is TRBV24-1 and J is TRBJ2-2; a weak D match, TRBD1 (6 bases). Germline V gives CDR1 KGHDR, CDR2 SFDVKD. The CDR3 spans 16 residues. Between the trimmed V and J ends, which lost 4 bases and 3 bases, there was a span of 14 bases. CDR3 residues: CATSDPTGDHTGELFF. CDR3 nucleotides: TGTGCCACCAGTGACCCGACAGGAGATCACACCGGGGAGCTGTTTTTT.

V and J are TRBV3-1 (or the pseudogene TRBV3-2) and TRBJ1-4; D remains unclear. Germline lookup yields CDR1 LGHDT and CDR2 YNNKEL (reference sequence). The CDR3 is 15 amino acids. V was pared by 4 bases and J by 3 bases, with 12 bases between. The CDR3 region is CASSLHSGPNEKLFF. Written as DNA, the CDR3 is TGTGCCAGCAGCCTACACAGCGGGCCTAATGAAAAACTGTTTTTT.

The chain couples TRBV15 to TRBJ1-4, with D possibly being TRBD1 (5 bases). This CDR3 region has 12 residues. The V end lost 3 bases, the J end lost 7 bases, and 6 bases lay between the germline ends. Germline V gene data show CDR1 as LNHNV and CDR2 as YYDKDF (reference sequence). CDR3 nucleotides: TGTGCCACCAGCAGGGGGGGTGAAAAACTGTTTTTT. It translates to CATSRGGEKLFF.

This sequence joins TRBV12-3 or TRBV12-4 and TRBJ1-2, with 7 bases that match TRBD1. Losses at the gene ends were 6 bases for V and 6 bases for J; bases not matched to a gene: 7. The length of the CDR3 is 13 residues. The CDR3 protein is CASSAAGTDGYTF. The DNA for the CDR3 is TGTGCCAGCAGCGCAGCCGGGACAGATGGCTACACCTTC.

V gene TRBV9 combines with J gene TRBJ1-5; D is ambiguous. CDR1 SGDLS and CDR2 YYNGEE come from the germline V gene. The CDR3 is 13 residues long. V lost 0 bases and J 3 bases, leaving 4 bases between the germline ends. CDR3 sequence (DNA): TGTGCCAGCAGCGTAGAAATCAATCAGCCCCAGCATTTT. Its translation: CASSVEINQPQHF.

The chain employs TRBV5-4 and TRBJ1-2; D is unclear. Germline loops: CDR1 SGHNT, CDR2 YYREEE (reference sequence). This CDR3 contains 15 residues. V was shortened by 0 bases and J by 1 base, with 10 bases between the two germline ends. CDR3 protein: CASSLAAAFNYGYTF. CDR3 DNA sequence: TGTGCCAGCAGCTTGGCAGCGGCCTTTAACTATGGCTACACCTTC.

The rearrangement uses TRBV11-2 and TRBJ1-2; D is undetermined. Germline loops: CDR1 SGHAT, CDR2 FQNNGV. This CDR3 has 11 residues. V shed 5 bases and J shed 5 bases, with 6 bases lying between them. The chain's CDR3 is CASSRGYGYTF. Written as DNA, the CDR3 is TGTGCCAGCAGCCGAGGGTATGGCTACACCTTC.

The CDR3 DNA is TGTGCCAGCAGCTCCGGGACTAGGATCCTCGCAGATACGCAGTATTTT. Its protein product is CASSSGTRILADTQYF. V usage is TRBV2 and J usage is TRBJ2-3; 8 bases align to TRBD2. Germline V gene lookup returns CDR1 SNHLY and CDR2 FYNNEI. The CDR3 contains 16 residues. After removal of 6 bases from V and 4 bases from J, the junction contained 12 bases not matched to a gene.

The J gene is TRBJ2-7, the V gene TRBV27, with D uncertain. The CDR3 extends over 13 amino acids. V shed 3 bases and J shed 7 bases, with 13 bases lying between them. CDR1 is MNHEY and CDR2 is SMNVEV in the germline V gene (reference sequence). CDR3 in amino acids: CASSFSPGWEQYF. CDR3 DNA sequence: TGTGCCAGCAGTTTTTCCCCAGGATGGGAGCAGTACTTC.

This clone has only a few counts. The chain recombines TRBV6-5 with TRBJ2-7; 9 nucleotides match TRBD1. Trimming took 6 bases from V and 3 from J; bases not matched to a gene: 6. This CDR3 is built from 14 residues. Germline V gene lookup returns CDR1 MNHEY and CDR2 SVGAGI. The CDR3 loop is CASRSPGQGYEQYF. In DNA form, the CDR3 reads TGTGCCAGCAGGTCGCCGGGACAGGGCTACGAGCAGTACTTC.

The V call is TRBV7-9, the J call TRBJ2-1; D is uncertain. CDR3 size: 14 residues. V lost 5 bases, J lost 7 bases, and 15 bases lay in between. Germline-derived CDR1 and CDR2 are SEHNR and FQNEAQ (reference sequence). CDR3 coding DNA: TGTGCCAGCAGCCCCAATTCTTTTTTGAATGAGCAGTTCTTC. This codes for CASSPNSFLNEQFF.

This clone came up once. The J gene is TRBJ1-1, the V gene TRBV19, with D unclear. CDR3 size: 15 residues. Germline V CDR1 and CDR2: LNHDA, SQIVND (reference sequence). The V and J ends lost 9 bases and 1 base respectively, with 18 bases between them. CDR3 sequence (DNA): TGTGCCAGCCACGAAATCGGACGTTCGAACACTGAAGCTTTCTTT. Protein sequence: CASHEIGRSNTEAFF. The entire variable domain, with the rest obtained from reference TRBV19 and TRBJ1-1, is as follows: DGGITQSPKYLFRKEGQNVTLSCEQNLNHDAMYWYRQDPGQGLRLIYYSQIVNDFQKGDIAEGYSVSREKKESFPLTVTSAQKNPTAFYLCASHEIGRSNTEAFFGQGTRLTVV.

This rearrangement joins TRBV19 to TRBJ1-2; maybe TRBD1 (5 bases). The germline V gene encodes CDR1 LNHDA and CDR2 SQIVND (reference sequence). This CDR3 spans 13 amino acids. V lost 10 bases and J 6 bases, leaving 18 bases between the germline ends. CDR3 nucleotide sequence: TGTGCCACCCTAACGCCCGAAGGGGATGGCTACACCTTC. Translated: CATLTPEGDGYTF.

This clone was detected a few times. The chain joins TRBV3-1 (or the pseudogene TRBV3-2) to TRBJ1-2; 7 nucleotides agree with TRBD1. V was pared by 3 bases and J by 4 bases, with 5 bases of the junction left unmatched. Per the germline V gene, CDR1 is LGHDT and CDR2 is YNNKEL (reference sequence). CDR3 size: 14 residues. The CDR3 region has the DNA TGTGCCAGCAGCCATCTCACAGGGGTCTATGGCTACACCTTC. Translating it yields CASSHLTGVYGYTF.

The count of this clone is one. The rearrangement uses TRBV4-1 and TRBJ1-5; unclear D gene. Trimming stripped 0 bases from V and 2 bases from J, with 11 bases between. CDR3 size: 16 residues. CDR1 is MGHRA, CDR2 YSYEKL, per germline. As DNA, the CDR3 is TGCGCCAGCAGCCAAGAAGCGGTGGCAGGCAATCAGCCCCAGCATTTT. Protein product: CASSQEAVAGNQPQHF.

The V and J genes are TRBV6-2 or TRBV6-3 and TRBJ2-1, with TRBD2 identical over 9 bases. Germline V gives CDR1 MNHEY, CDR2 SVGEGT. CDR3 size: 15 residues. V lost 2 bases, J lost 8 bases, and 7 bases stayed unmatched. The CDR3 sequence is CASSYRREGPDEQFF. DNA of the CDR3: TGTGCCAGCAGTTACCGGCGGGAGGGCCCCGATGAGCAGTTCTTC.